These 8 T cell receptor beta chains share one sample of origin, sequenced in a study of CD8 T cells in ankylosing spondylitis. TCRdb reanalysed the 5' RACE reads using MiXCR and keeps one entry per CDR3 protein. The table shows about 240,000 distinct CDR3 sequences, with roughly 10% occurring only once. Sequenced sample: blood, either unsorted or a sorted T cell fraction (not recorded which). These receptors all come from a male donor with ankylosing spondylitis or in good health (not recorded which).

This clonotype appeared many times. V gene TRBV20-1 combines with J gene TRBJ2-3, with 8 positions matching TRBD2. V was clipped by 6 bases and J by 0 bases; unmatched bases: 5. This CDR3 has 14 residues. The germline V gene encodes CDR1 DFQATT and CDR2 SNEGSKA (reference sequence). This CDR3 is CSAPLADSTDTQYF. CDR3 sequence (DNA): TGCAGTGCCCCACTAGCGGATAGCACAGATACGCAGTATTTT.

This clonotype was recorded at least ten times. The chain uses TRBV7-2 and TRBJ2-3; either TRBD1 or TRBD2 may fit D (5 bases each). Trimming removed 3 bases at V and 0 bases at J, with 13 bases between. Looked up from germline, CDR1 is SGHTA and CDR2 is FQGNSA. The CDR3 has 16 amino acids. In DNA form, the CDR3 reads TGTGCCAGCAGCTTCCTCGGGGCGGGCAGCACAGATACGCAGTATTTT. Translation gives CASSFLGAGSTDTQYF.

In its sample, this clonotype was seen many times. The gene calls are TRBV10-3 and TRBJ1-2; D possibly corresponds to TRBD1 (5 bases). The germline V and J ends were trimmed by 6 bases and 1 base, with 18 bases remaining between them. Germline CDR1 and CDR2: ENHRY and SYGVKD. The length of the CDR3 is 16 residues. The CDR3 DNA reads as TGTGCCATCAGCGCGCCTCGGACAACCTTTAACTATGGCTACACCTTC. Its protein is CAISAPRTTFNYGYTF.

Ten or more counts support this clonotype. The CDR3 DNA reads TGTGCCAGCAGTTCCGGGGCGGGGACAGGGGCTTCCTATGGCTACACCTTC. Its protein product is CASSSGAGTGASYGYTF. The V gene is TRBV12-3 or TRBV12-4, the J gene TRBJ1-2; 10 bases fit TRBD1. V shed 4 bases, J shed 4 bases, and the junction held 12 bases outside the gene matches. The length of the CDR3 is 17 residues.

This clonotype was counted ten times or more. This chain uses TRBV6-5 with TRBJ2-3, with a weak D call TRBD2 (7 bases). The CDR3 runs to 12 residues. The germline V and J ends were trimmed by 8 bases and 2 bases, with 8 bases remaining between them. CDR1 and CDR2 from the germline V gene are MNHEY and SVGAGI. CDR3 residues: CASGGATDTQYF. The CDR3 nucleotides read TGTGCCAGCGGGGGGGCCACAGATACGCAGTATTTT.

This clonotype was counted at least ten times. The chain links TRBV20-1 to TRBJ2-1; TRBD1 matches 9 bases. Germline V CDR1 and CDR2: DFQATT, SNEGSKA (reference sequence). J was trimmed by 5 bases and V by 8 bases; bases with no gene match: 7. The CDR3 covers 13 residues. CDR3 region: CSLTGGSNNEQFF. DNA of the CDR3: TGCAGTCTGACAGGGGGTTCAAACAATGAGCAGTTCTTC.

The V call is TRBV9, the J call TRBJ2-3; the D is unclear. The CDR3 covers 13 residues. Germline CDR1 reads SGDLS; CDR2 reads YYNGEE. V was pared by 0 bases and J by 4 bases, with 6 bases between. The CDR3 reads CASSVGLADTQYF. Written as DNA, the CDR3 is TGTGCCAGCAGCGTAGGTCTCGCAGATACGCAGTATTTT.

This rearrangement joins TRBV15 to TRBJ2-7, with 10 bases identical to TRBD1. Per germline, CDR1 LNHNV and CDR2 YYDKDF (reference sequence). V shed 1 base and J 6 bases; nucleotides not matched to a gene: 9. CDR3 length: 16 amino acids. The CDR3 here is CATSRATGGGGSEQYF. CDR3 coding DNA: TGTGCCACCAGCAGAGCGACAGGGGGCGGGGGAAGCGAGCAGTACTTC. Combining the CDR3 with reference TRBV15 and TRBJ2-7 gives the whole variable domain DAMVIQNPRYQVTQFGKPVTLSCSQTLNHNVMYWYQQKSSQAPKLLFHYYDKDFNNEADTPDNFQSRRPNTSFCFLDIRSPGLGDTAMYLCATSRATGGGGSEQYFGPGTRLTVT.